The 32 T cell receptor beta chains listed next were all sequenced from one sample in a study of graft-versus-host responses after intestinal transplantation (dated by TCRdb to about 2021). Library construction relied on the immunoSEQ multiplex PCR assay. The clones in this table, taken by TCRdb from immuneACCESS, are in-frame only. Not every clone is retained; where verified, under half of the shortfall comes from an unresolved V gene, and the cause of the rest is unknown. Across this sample there are about 30,000 clones, with 90% to 95% seen only once. 0.7% to 0.85% of the sample belongs to the ten largest clones. The specimen comprised PBMCs, sampled about 70 days after intestinal transplant. The source is a human patient who received an intestinal transplant, so some T cells may come from the graft donor.

The chain employs TRBV5-4 and TRBJ1-1; 7 bases fit TRBD1. The CDR3 runs to 13 residues. J was trimmed by 4 bases and V by 10 bases; bases with no gene match: 10. The germline CDR1 and CDR2 sequences are SGHNT and YYREEE (reference sequence). The CDR3 loop is CAPGGPSSTEAFF. The CDR3 DNA is TGTGCCCCAGGGGGGCCCTCGAGCACTGAAGCTTTCTTT. Together with reference TRBV5-4 and TRBJ1-1, the CDR3 gives the full variable domain: ETGVTQSPTHLIKTRGQQVTLRCSSQSGHNTVSWYQQALGQGPQFIFQYYREEENGRGNFPPRFSGLQFPNYSSELNVNALELDDSALYLCAPGGPSSTEAFFGQGTRLTVV.

The chain joins TRBV19 to TRBJ2-1; a weak D match, TRBD1 (6 bases). Germline assignment: CDR1 LNHDA and CDR2 SQIVND (reference sequence). Trimming removed 6 bases from V and 4 bases from J, with 16 bases in between. The CDR3 runs to 15 residues. The chain's CDR3 is CASRIYGQQYNEQFF. The CDR3 DNA is TGTGCCAGTAGAATCTACGGACAGCAATACAATGAGCAGTTCTTC.

Remarks on this clone: Germline and junction disagree at one end, which may indicate a read error. This chain connects TRBV4-1 to TRBJ2-1; 7 nucleotides agree with TRBD1. CDR1 is MGHRA, CDR2 YSYEKL, per germline. This CDR3 contains 16 residues. The CDR3 DNA sequence: TGCGCCAGCAGCCAACCGGACAGGCACTCCGACAATGAGCAGTTCTTC. This sequence encodes CASSQPDRHSDNEQFF.

The genes are TRBV7-9 and TRBJ2-1; D is unresolved. From germline, CDR1 is SEHNR and CDR2 FQNEAQ (reference sequence). There are 12 residues in the CDR3. V dropped 6 bases and J dropped 9 bases, with 12 bases sitting between them. CDR3 loop: CASREPSGEQFF. The CDR3 DNA is TGTGCCAGCAGGGAGCCCAGTGGTGAGCAGTTCTTC.

The chain employs TRBV18 and TRBJ2-4; the D gene could be TRBD1 or TRBD2 (5 bases each). Trimming shortened V by 3 bases and J by 6 bases, and 12 bases separated the two germline ends. The CDR3 length is 14 residues. Germline CDR1 KGHSH, CDR2 LQKENI. CDR3 in amino acids: CASSPPGPLNIQYF. As DNA, the CDR3 is TGTGCCAGCTCACCCCCGGGACCTTTAAACATTCAGTACTTC.

The chain joins TRBV5-4 to TRBJ2-7, with TRBD2 as a possible D gene (5 bases). CDR3 length: 15 amino acids. Trimming took 2 bases from V and 2 from J, leaving 14 bases between them. The germline V gene has CDR1 SGHNT and CDR2 YYREEE (reference sequence). Here the CDR3 reads CASSFGAGPTYEQYF. Here the CDR3 DNA reads TGTGCCAGCAGCTTTGGTGCGGGCCCCACCTACGAGCAGTACTTC.

The V and J genes are TRBV29-1 and TRBJ2-5; D is perhaps TRBD2 (6 bases). Germline-derived CDR1 and CDR2 are SQVTM and ANQGSEA. V lost 8 bases to trimming and J lost 1 base, with 11 bases between them. The CDR3 has 12 amino acids. This CDR3 is CSFRGAQETQYF. The CDR3 DNA reads as TGCAGCTTCCGCGGGGCCCAAGAGACCCAGTACTTC.

The genes are TRBV10-1 and TRBJ2-5; 8 positions match TRBD2. Judging by the DNA end, TRBJ2-7 fits better; the J call may be wrong. The germline CDR1 and CDR2 sequences are WNHNN and SYGVQD (reference sequence). There are 12 residues in the CDR3. The CDR3 bases are TGCGCCAGCAATATGGCGGGGGGCGAGCAGTACTTC. This encodes CASNMAGGEQYF.

This clone appeared once. CDR3 sequence reads: CASSRGANYGYTF. The CDR3 DNA is TGTGCCAGCAGCAGGGGGGCTAACTATGGCTACACCTTC. V is TRBV27 and J is TRBJ1-2; TRBD1 matches 7 bases. Germline CDR1 MNHEY, CDR2 SMNVEV (reference sequence). CDR3 length: 13 residues. Trimming cost V 6 bases and J 0 bases; bases outside gene matches: 1.

This rearrangement joins TRBV19 to TRBJ1-1; 9 positions match TRBD1. The CDR3 consists of 14 residues. V trimming: 6 bases; J trimming: 1 base; junction bases outside the gene matches: 3. The V gene's germline CDR1 is LNHDA and CDR2 SQIVND (reference sequence). CDR3 loop: CASRLQGANTEAFF. In nucleotides, the CDR3 is TGTGCCAGTAGGCTACAGGGGGCGAACACTGAAGCTTTCTTT.

This chain uses TRBV7-8 with TRBJ2-3; D is undetermined. The CDR3 consists of 17 residues. The germline V gene has CDR1 SGHVS and CDR2 FQNEAQ. Trimming pared 3 bases from V and 5 bases from J, leaving 21 bases between. The CDR3: CASSFAYDISSGDTQYF. The CDR3 region has the DNA TGTGCCAGCAGCTTCGCTTATGACATTTCTTCCGGAGATACGCAGTATTTT.

V is TRBV7-8 and J is TRBJ1-5; D not resolved. This CDR3 region has 17 residues. V dropped 5 bases and J dropped 0 bases, with 17 bases sitting between them. Germline lookup yields CDR1 SGHVS and CDR2 FQNEAQ. The CDR3: CASSREGSPYSNQPQHF. CDR3 DNA sequence: TGTGCCAGCAGCCGAGAAGGCTCACCTTATAGCAATCAGCCCCAGCATTTT.

The CDR3 sequence is CASSPVLDGAGGRGYTF. The CDR3 DNA reads TGTGCCAGCTCACCAGTATTGGACGGGGCAGGGGGTCGAGGCTACACCTTC. The chain uses TRBV18 and TRBJ1-2; 7 bases line up with TRBD1. The CDR3 consists of 17 residues. With V trimmed by 2 bases and J by 8 bases, 17 bases remained unmatched. Germline loops: CDR1 KGHSH, CDR2 LQKENI.

The V gene is TRBV7-2, the J gene TRBJ1-2; D may be TRBD1 (5 bases). V lost 1 base to trimming and J lost 8 bases, with 11 bases between them. Germline V gene data show CDR1 as SGHTA and CDR2 as FQGNSA. The CDR3 spans 13 residues. CDR3 sequence: CASSLGQGTGYTF. The CDR3 nucleotides read TGTGCCAGCAGCTTAGGGCAGGGTACGGGCTACACCTTC.

This clone was observed a handful of times. The CDR3: CATESGRYSYEQYF. The CDR3 coding sequence is TGCGCCACCGAGAGCGGGAGGTATTCATACGAGCAGTACTTC. This rearrangement joins TRBV10-2 to TRBJ2-7, with TRBD2 matching 9 bases. The V segment lost 10 bases and the J segment 4 bases; nucleotides outside the gene matches: 11. Germline CDR1 and CDR2: WSHSY and SAAADI. The CDR3 length is 14 residues.

The chain is built from TRBV4-1 and TRBJ2-2, with 10 bases identical to TRBD1. Unmatched junction bases numbered 7, after V lost 2 bases and J lost 4 bases. Looked up from germline, CDR1 is MGHRA and CDR2 is YSYEKL. The CDR3 consists of 17 residues. CDR3 amino acids: CASSQPSGQGPTGELFF. The CDR3 DNA reads as TGCGCCAGCAGCCAACCATCGGGACAGGGGCCCACCGGGGAGCTGTTTTTT.

The chain combines TRBV15 with TRBJ2-5; 14 positions match TRBD2. Per the germline V gene, CDR1 is LNHNV and CDR2 is YYDKDF (reference sequence). V shed 6 bases, J shed 4 bases, and the junction held 4 bases outside the gene matches. The CDR3 is made up of 15 amino acids. The CDR3 is CATRGLAGGGETQYF. The CDR3 bases are TGTGCCACCAGAGGACTAGCGGGGGGTGGAGAGACCCAGTACTTC.

This chain links TRBV11-2 with TRBJ1-2; 12 bases line up with TRBD1. Germline CDR1 is SGHAT and CDR2 is FQNNGV. CDR3 length: 19 amino acids. Trimming removed 4 bases from V and 4 bases from J; junction bases left unmatched: 16. CDR3 nucleotide sequence: TGTGCCAGCAGCTCGGAGAATATGGGACAGGGGGCCCTCCTCTATGGCTACACCTTC. This gives the protein CASSSENMGQGALLYGYTF.

The genes are TRBV30 and TRBJ2-1; 9 nucleotides align to TRBD2. CDR3 length: 15 amino acids. Trimming at V came to 1 base and at J to 2 bases, leaving 3 bases not matched to a gene. Germline CDR1 and CDR2: GTSNPN and SVGIG (reference sequence). The CDR3 DNA is TGTGCCTGGAGTGAGGGGACTAGCACCTACAATGAGCAGTTCTTC. It yields the protein CAWSEGTSTYNEQFF. Variable domain in full (rest from reference TRBV30 and TRBJ2-1): SQTIHQWPATLVQPVGSPLSLECTVEGTSNPNLYWYRQAAGRGLQLLFYSVGIGQISSEVPQNLSASRPQDRQFILSSKKLLLSDSGFYLCAWSEGTSTYNEQFFGPGTRLTVL.

The chain recombines TRBV28 with TRBJ1-1; D might be TRBD1 (5 bases). V dropped 6 bases and J dropped 1 base, with 9 bases sitting between them. CDR3 length: 13 amino acids. Germline assignment: CDR1 MDHEN and CDR2 SYDVKM. CDR3 protein: CASRRTPNTEAFF. CDR3 bases: TGTGCCAGCAGGAGGACACCGAACACTGAAGCTTTCTTT.

The chain has TRBV27 and TRBJ2-7; maybe TRBD1 (6 bases). Germline loops: CDR1 MNHEY, CDR2 SMNVEV (reference sequence). V was trimmed by 6 bases and J by 1 base, leaving 7 bases between them. This CDR3 region has 12 residues. The CDR3 nucleotides read TGTGCCAGCAGCGGACAGTCCTACGAGCAGTACTTC. Its protein is CASSGQSYEQYF.

CDR3 sequence reads: CASSFLKTGGTDTQYF. The CDR3, as DNA: TGTGCCAGCAGTTTCCTTAAAACAGGGGGCACAGATACGCAGTATTTT. This chain uses TRBV27 with TRBJ2-3; 7 bases are a match to TRBD1. With V trimmed by 3 bases and J by 1 base, 7 bases remained unmatched. CDR3 length: 16 residues. Germline CDR1 is MNHEY and CDR2 is SMNVEV (reference sequence).

The chain joins TRBV11-3 to TRBJ2-2; 8 bases agree with TRBD1. The ends lost 3 bases at V and 7 bases at J; junction bases unmatched: 4. The germline CDR1 and CDR2 sequences are SGHNT and YENEEA. CDR3 size: 14 residues. The CDR3 sequence: CASSFRGLLGELFF. CDR3 DNA sequence: TGTGCCAGCAGCTTCAGGGGGCTCCTCGGGGAGCTGTTTTTT.

The chain combines TRBV7-9 with TRBJ2-1, with 8 bases lining up with TRBD1. Germline V gene sequence: CDR1 SEHNR, CDR2 FQNEAQ (reference sequence). The CDR3 has 18 residues. The V segment lost 5 bases and the J segment 7 bases; nucleotides outside the gene matches: 19. The CDR3 loop reads CASSAPLPRQGQLNEQFF. The CDR3 nucleotides read TGTGCCAGCAGCGCGCCGCTTCCAAGACAGGGGCAACTTAATGAGCAGTTCTTC.

This clone was seen only once. This chain connects TRBV6-5 to TRBJ1-1; 7 nucleotides align to TRBD1. Losses at the gene ends were 2 bases for V and 4 bases for J; bases not matched to a gene: 7. Germline V gene data show CDR1 as MNHEY and CDR2 as SVGAGI. CDR3 size: 15 residues. The DNA of the CDR3 is TGTGCCAGCAGTTACACGACAGGGTGGGGCACTGAAGCTTTCTTT. It yields the protein CASSYTTGWGTEAFF.

The CDR3 DNA follows: TGTGCCAGCAGCGCTTCAACTGGACTAGAAAGTAACATTCAGTACTTC. Protein sequence: CASSASTGLESNIQYF. The rearrangement uses TRBV9 and TRBJ2-4, with 7 bases matching TRBD2. Germline V gene data show CDR1 as SGDLS and CDR2 as YYNGEE. The CDR3 loop spans 16 amino acids. Trimming cost V 3 bases and J 7 bases; bases outside gene matches: 13.

This chain uses TRBV14 with TRBJ2-7, with TRBD2 matching 11 bases. Germline CDR1 and CDR2: SGHDN and FVKESK. The V gene end was trimmed by 4 bases and the J gene end by 2 bases; junction bases not matched to a gene: 25. This CDR3 spans 22 amino acids. The CDR3 spells CASSPPQLLAGDGGWGTYEQYF. The CDR3 DNA reads as TGTGCCAGCAGCCCTCCCCAGTTACTAGCGGGAGATGGTGGTTGGGGGACCTACGAGCAGTACTTC.

This chain uses TRBV9 with TRBJ2-5; tentative D call: TRBD2 (6 bases). The CDR3 contains 15 residues. Trimming removed 4 bases from V and 4 bases from J, with 17 bases in between. Germline lookup yields CDR1 SGDLS and CDR2 YYNGEE. For the CDR3, the DNA is TGTGCCAGCAGCCCCGGCAGGGAGGTGAGAGAGACCCAGTACTTC. This sequence encodes CASSPGREVRETQYF.

The chain employs TRBV6-1 and TRBJ2-1; the match to TRBD2 covers 12 bases. The germline V gene encodes CDR1 MNHNS and CDR2 SASEGT. The CDR3 sequence is 16 residues long. V shed 1 base, J shed 10 bases, and the junction held 8 bases outside the gene matches. This CDR3 is CASSEGLRLAGDEQFF. Here the CDR3 DNA reads TGTGCCAGCAGTGAAGGTTTGAGACTAGCGGGAGACGAGCAGTTCTTC.

The J gene is TRBJ2-7, the V gene TRBV14; no definite D call. The CDR3 is 14 residues long. V dropped 2 bases and J dropped 3 bases, with 11 bases sitting between them. Germline CDR1 is SGHDN and CDR2 is FVKESK. The CDR3 DNA reads TGTGCCAGCAGCCAATGGGGTCCGGGCTACGAGCAGTACTTC. Translation gives CASSQWGPGYEQYF.

The chain links TRBV5-1 to TRBJ1-1; the match to TRBD1 covers 9 bases. Germline V CDR1 and CDR2: SGHRS, YFSETQ. The trim removed 3 bases at V and 10 bases at J, leaving 7 bases unmatched. This CDR3 has 13 residues. The CDR3 DNA reads TGCGCCAGCAGCTCTGGACAGGGGCGTGGAGCTTTCTTT. It translates to CASSSGQGRGAFF.

The J gene is TRBJ1-2, the V gene TRBV4-2, with D unclear. Germline CDR1 reads LGHNA; CDR2 reads YNFKEQ. The CDR3 loop spans 15 amino acids. Between the trimmed V and J ends, which lost 4 bases and 0 bases, there was a span of 12 bases. DNA for the CDR3: TGTGCCAGCAGCCCCTTGGACGGCGCTAACTATGGCTACACCTTC. Its translation: CASSPLDGANYGYTF.